The T cell receptor beta chain described here comes from a study of blood T cells in healthy people across ages. This CDR3 spans 13 amino acids. V lost 3 bases, J lost 2 bases, and 11 bases lay in between. Germline values: CDR1 DFQATT, CDR2 SNEGSKA (reference sequence). Each donor supplied around 9.6 milliliters of peripheral blood. Study results and limitations: Aged donors had fewer naive CD4+ cells and lower diversity than long-lived donors. A strong correlation was seen between TCR beta diversity and naive T cell percentage.

A second roughly 6 to 12 cycle PCR used barcoded and J-beta primers. TCRdb itself ran the 5' RACE reads through MiXCR, one entry per CDR3 protein. The sample includes around 970,000 distinct CDR3 sequences, about 51% of them seen just once. Regarding this clonotype: As yet, its antigen is unknown.

The gene calls are TRBV20-1 and TRBJ2-7, with D possibly being TRBD2 (5 bases). The TCR originated in a woman aged 60-70 years in good health. Sequenced input: blood. CDR3: CSARRTGTYEQYF. Here the CDR3 DNA reads TGCAGTGCTAGGAGGACTGGAACCTACGAGCAGTACTTC.